Listed below are T cell receptor beta chains from one sample, sequenced in a study of blood T cells in healthy people across ages. TCRdb processed the 5' RACE reads anew with MiXCR; each CDR3 protein has one entry. In the table there are approximately 900,000 distinct CDR3 sequences, almost 30% of which are singletons. These same records also appear under a second study, on T cells of mothers and their children.

Sequencing was carried out using blood. The origin of the receptors is a woman in her forties in good health. CDR3s include the opening cysteine and the closing phenylalanine or tryptophan. The D gene is left open where the match is weak. Clone size is given for some rows only: seen once, a few or many times, or a class if the clone is expanded.

v_gene	len	abundance	j_gene	d_gene	CDR3aa	CDR3nt
TRBV6-5	15	many	TRBJ2-2	-	CASSYLGRFTGELFF	TGTGCCAGCAGTTACCTGGGACGGTTCACCGGGGAGCTGTTTTTT
TRBV6-2/TRBV6-3	13	few	TRBJ1-5	-	CASREQANQPQHF	TGTGCCAGCAGAGAGCAGGCGAATCAGCCCCAGCATTTT
TRBV29-1	14	-	TRBJ2-2	TRBD1	CSVARDRAVGELFF	TGCAGCGTGGCACGGGACAGGGCGGTCGGGGAGCTGTTTTTT
TRBV5-1	13	few	TRBJ2-7	TRBD1	CASSTGTVGEQYF	TGCGCCAGCAGCACCGGGACAGTCGGCGAGCAGTACTTC
TRBV3-1	15	few	TRBJ1-5	TRBD1	CASSPDNRGSQPQHF	TGTGCCAGCAGCCCGGACAACAGGGGGAGTCAGCCCCAGCATTTT
TRBV18	14	-	TRBJ2-3	-	CASSLPTSSPTQYF	TGTGCCAGCTCACTTCCGACTAGTTCGCCTACGCAGTATTTT
TRBV7-2	15	-	TRBJ2-5	TRBD1	CASSFGTGVSETQYF	TGTGCCAGCAGCTTCGGGACAGGGGTATCGGAGACCCAGTACTTC
TRBV20-1	14	many	TRBJ2-7	TRBD1	CSARSDRGNYEQYF	TGCAGTGCTAGATCAGACAGGGGTAACTACGAGCAGTACTTC
TRBV24-1	12	few	TRBJ2-2	-	CATNTGTGELFF	TGTGCCACCAACACAGGAACCGGGGAGCTGTTTTTT
TRBV20-1	14	-	TRBJ1-2	TRBD1	CSAGSQGAGYGYTF	TGCAGTGCTGGCTCCCAGGGGGCGGGCTATGGCTACACCTTC
TRBV6-5	11	few	TRBJ2-2	-	CASSYYGELFF	TGTGCCAGCAGTTACTACGGGGAGCTGTTTTTT
TRBV3-1	14	few	TRBJ1-1	-	CASSLAQLNTEAFF	TGTGCCAGCAGTCTAGCACAGTTGAACACTGAAGCTTTCTTT
TRBV5-1	18	few	TRBJ2-3	TRBD2	CASSLDPLAGGPGDTQYF	TGCGCCAGCAGCTTGGATCCCCTAGCGGGGGGGCCGGGAGATACGCAGTATTTT
TRBV20-1	12	-	TRBJ2-1	TRBD2	CSVTTSGNEQFF	TGCAGTGTAACGACTAGCGGCAATGAGCAGTTCTTC
TRBV4-2	15	-	TRBJ2-4	-	CASSQEGSAKNIQYF	TGTGCCAGCAGCCAAGAAGGTTCCGCCAAAAACATTCAGTACTTC
TRBV20-1	14	many	TRBJ2-7	-	CSARDRDGTYEQYF	TGCAGTGCTAGAGATCGGGACGGTACCTACGAGCAGTACTTC
TRBV28	16	-	TRBJ2-4	-	CASSTPAVVAKNIQYF	TGTGCCAGCAGTACCCCGGCGGTAGTAGCCAAAAACATTCAGTACTTC